This T cell receptor (beta chain) derives from a study of T cells after yellow fever vaccination. Study-level background: Preparation of fractions with low cell numbers was performed using SMART-Seq v4 Ultra Low Input. Study conclusions and caveats: Post-booster reappearance was seen for most primary-vaccination clones (roughly 97% CD4, around 90% CD8). Though it reached lower strength, the secondary response hit its peak faster, day 5 versus 15.

This clonotype was found many times. The antigen is undetermined. As TCR cDNA was made by 5'RACE template switching, a universal primer site and UMIs were added. MiXCR, run by TCRdb on the 5' RACE reads, gives a single entry per CDR3 protein. This table has 550,000 to 750,000 distinct CDR3 sequences, roughly 12% appearing once. V was pared by 5 bases and J by 8 bases, with 10 bases between. Germline CDR1 and CDR2: SGHTA and FQGNSA. CDR3 size: 12 residues. This sequence originates from a man aged 25 to 40 who received the YFV17D yellow fever vaccine. V gene TRBV7-2 combines with J gene TRBJ1-5; no reliable D call. This specimen consisted of PBMCs, obtained on the day of the yellow fever booster vaccination. CDR3 bases: TGTGCCAGCAGCGTTAACATGGAGCCCCAGCATTTT. Amino acids: CASSVNMEPQHF.